Listed here are 2 T cell receptor beta chains from one sample, sequenced in a study of T cell repertoires in cytomegalovirus infection. One entry per CDR3 protein results from TCRdb running MiXCR on the reads. The sample consists of about half a million distinct CDR3 sequences, 30% to 40% of them appearing once. Their antigens are not known. This specimen consisted of cultured PBMCs, obtained from culture after CMV antigen stimulation. These receptors originate from a human donor in good health (CMV status not recorded). Some clones in this sample may be carry-over from other donors' samples.

This rearrangement joins TRBV28 to TRBJ2-7; D perhaps matches TRBD1 (6 bases). Between the trimmed V and J ends, which lost 7 bases and 3 bases, there was a span of 22 bases. CDR3 length equals 16 residues. Germline assignment: CDR1 MDHEN and CDR2 SYDVKM. The CDR3 DNA sequence: TGTGCCAGCAAGCCAGGGGAATTGGTCACCTACTACGAGCAGTACTTC. Its protein is CASKPGELVTYYEQYF. The full variable domain, completed using reference TRBV28 and TRBJ2-7, is DVKVTQSSRYLVKRTGEKVFLECVQDMDHENMFWYRQDPGLGLRLIYFSYDVKMKEKGDIPEGYSVSREKKERFSLILESASTNQTSMYLCASKPGELVTYYEQYFGPGTRLTVT.

This clonotype was detected a few times. The CDR3 nucleotides are TGTGCCATCAGCAACGCACAACCGAGTGGAGATACGCAGTATTTT. Its protein product is CAISNAQPSGDTQYF. The J gene is TRBJ2-3, the V gene TRBV10-3, with D uncertain. Between the trimmed V and J ends, which lost 6 bases and 5 bases, there was a span of 18 bases. The CDR3 is 15 amino acids. Germline V lookup: CDR1 ENHRY, CDR2 SYGVKD.